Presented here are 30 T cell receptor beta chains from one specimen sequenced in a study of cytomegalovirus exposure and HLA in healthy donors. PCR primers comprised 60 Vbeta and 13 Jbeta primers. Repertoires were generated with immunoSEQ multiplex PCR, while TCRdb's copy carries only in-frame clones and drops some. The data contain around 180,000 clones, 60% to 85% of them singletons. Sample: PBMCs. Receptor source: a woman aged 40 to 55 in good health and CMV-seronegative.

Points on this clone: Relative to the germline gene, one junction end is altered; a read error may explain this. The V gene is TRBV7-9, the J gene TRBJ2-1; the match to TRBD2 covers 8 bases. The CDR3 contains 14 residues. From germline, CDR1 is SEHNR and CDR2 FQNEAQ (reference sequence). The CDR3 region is CASSFGKGREGPIF. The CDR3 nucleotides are TGTGCCAGCAGCTTTGGGAAGGGCCGGGAGGGCCCGATCTTC.

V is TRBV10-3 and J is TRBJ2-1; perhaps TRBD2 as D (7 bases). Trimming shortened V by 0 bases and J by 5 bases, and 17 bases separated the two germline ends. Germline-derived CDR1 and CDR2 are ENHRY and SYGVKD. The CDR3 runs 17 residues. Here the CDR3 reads CAISESNGGLFNNEQFF. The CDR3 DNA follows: TGTGCCATCAGTGAGTCGAACGGGGGGCTTTTTAACAATGAGCAGTTCTTC.

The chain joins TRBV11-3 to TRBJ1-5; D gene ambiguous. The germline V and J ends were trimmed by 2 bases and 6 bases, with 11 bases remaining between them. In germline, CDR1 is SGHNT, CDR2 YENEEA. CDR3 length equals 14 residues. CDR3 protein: CASSLKLGSQPQHF. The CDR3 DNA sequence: TGTGCCAGCAGCTTAAAGTTGGGCAGTCAGCCCCAGCATTTT.

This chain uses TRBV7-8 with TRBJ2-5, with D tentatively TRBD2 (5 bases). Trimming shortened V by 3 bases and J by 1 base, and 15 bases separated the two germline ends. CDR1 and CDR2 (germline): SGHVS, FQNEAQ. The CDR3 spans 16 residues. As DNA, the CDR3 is TGTGCCAGCAGCTTTCACCCCACTAGGGTCCAAGAGACCCAGTACTTC. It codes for CASSFHPTRVQETQYF.

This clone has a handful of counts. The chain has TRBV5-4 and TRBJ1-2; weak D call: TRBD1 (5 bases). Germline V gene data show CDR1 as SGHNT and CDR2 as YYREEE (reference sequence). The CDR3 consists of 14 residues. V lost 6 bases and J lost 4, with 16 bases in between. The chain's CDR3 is CASTENLGGYGYTF. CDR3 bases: TGTGCCAGCACGGAAAACCTGGGGGGCTATGGCTACACCTTC.

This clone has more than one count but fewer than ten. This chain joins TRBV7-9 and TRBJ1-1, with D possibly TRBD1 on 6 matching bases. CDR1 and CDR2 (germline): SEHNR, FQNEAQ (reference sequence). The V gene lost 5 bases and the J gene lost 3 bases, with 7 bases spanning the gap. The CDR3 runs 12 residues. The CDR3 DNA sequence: TGTGCCAGCAGCCGGACAGACACTGAAGCTTTCTTT. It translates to CASSRTDTEAFF.

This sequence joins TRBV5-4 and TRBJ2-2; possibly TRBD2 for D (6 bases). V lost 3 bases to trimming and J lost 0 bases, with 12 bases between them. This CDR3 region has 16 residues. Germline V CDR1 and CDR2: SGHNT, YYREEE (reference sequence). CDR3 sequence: CASSSWGGTNTGELFF. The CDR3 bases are TGTGCCAGCAGCTCCTGGGGCGGGACGAACACCGGGGAGCTGTTTTTT.

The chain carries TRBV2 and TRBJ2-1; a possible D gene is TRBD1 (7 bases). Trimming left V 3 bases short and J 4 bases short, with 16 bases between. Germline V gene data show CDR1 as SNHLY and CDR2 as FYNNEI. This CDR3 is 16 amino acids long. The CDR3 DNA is TGTGCCAGCAGTGACCGGTCAGGGGGGCCTTACAATGAGCAGTTCTTC. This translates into CASSDRSGGPYNEQFF.

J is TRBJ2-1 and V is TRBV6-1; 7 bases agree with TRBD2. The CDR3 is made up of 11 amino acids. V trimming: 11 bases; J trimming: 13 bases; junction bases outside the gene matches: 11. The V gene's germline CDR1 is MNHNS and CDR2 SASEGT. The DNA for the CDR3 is TGTGCCTATCGGGGGGAGGGCCCTCAGTTCTTC. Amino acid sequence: CAYRGEGPQFF.

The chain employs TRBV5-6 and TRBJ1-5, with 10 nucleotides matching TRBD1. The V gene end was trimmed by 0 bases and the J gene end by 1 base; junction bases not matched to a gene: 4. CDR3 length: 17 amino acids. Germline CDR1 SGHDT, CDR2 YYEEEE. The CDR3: CASSLGDRGGSNQPQHF. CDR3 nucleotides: TGTGCCAGCAGCTTGGGGGACAGGGGCGGAAGCAATCAGCCCCAGCATTTT.

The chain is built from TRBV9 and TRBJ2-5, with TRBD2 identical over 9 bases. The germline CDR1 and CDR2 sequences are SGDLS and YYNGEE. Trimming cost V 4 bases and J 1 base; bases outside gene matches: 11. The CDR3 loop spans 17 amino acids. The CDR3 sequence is CASSRMGGTSSQETQYF. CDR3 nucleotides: TGTGCCAGCAGCCGAATGGGGGGGACTAGCAGCCAAGAGACCCAGTACTTC.

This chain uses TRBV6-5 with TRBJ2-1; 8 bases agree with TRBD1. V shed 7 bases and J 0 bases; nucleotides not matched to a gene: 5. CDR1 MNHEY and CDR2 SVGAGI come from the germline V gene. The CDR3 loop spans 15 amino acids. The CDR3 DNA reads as TGTGCCAGCATTCAGGACAGGGTCTCCTACAATGAGCAGTTCTTC. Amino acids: CASIQDRVSYNEQFF.

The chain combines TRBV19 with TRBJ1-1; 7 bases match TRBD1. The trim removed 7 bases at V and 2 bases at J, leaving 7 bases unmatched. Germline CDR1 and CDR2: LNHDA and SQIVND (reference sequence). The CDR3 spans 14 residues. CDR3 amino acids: CASTEDRRNTEAFF. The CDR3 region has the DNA TGTGCCAGTACCGAGGACAGGAGAAACACTGAAGCTTTCTTT.

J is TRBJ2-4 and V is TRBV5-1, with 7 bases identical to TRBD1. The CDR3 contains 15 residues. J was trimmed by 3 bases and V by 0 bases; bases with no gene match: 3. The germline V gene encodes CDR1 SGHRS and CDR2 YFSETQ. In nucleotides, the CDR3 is TGCGCCAGCAGCTTGGCCAGGGGGAACAAAAACATTCAGTACTTC. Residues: CASSLARGNKNIQYF.

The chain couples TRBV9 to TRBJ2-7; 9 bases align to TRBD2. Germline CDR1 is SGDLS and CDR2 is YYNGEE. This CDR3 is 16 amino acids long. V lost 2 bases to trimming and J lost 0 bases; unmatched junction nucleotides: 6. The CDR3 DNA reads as TGTGCCAGCAGCGTCGGAGGACTAGCGCGCTCCTACGAGCAGTACTTC. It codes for CASSVGGLARSYEQYF.

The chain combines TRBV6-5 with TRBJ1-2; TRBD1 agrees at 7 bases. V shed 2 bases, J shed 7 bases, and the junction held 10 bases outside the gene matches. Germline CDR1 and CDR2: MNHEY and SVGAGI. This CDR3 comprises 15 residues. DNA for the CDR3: TGTGCCAGCAGTTACGATGGAGGGGGCGCGTCTGGCTACACCTTC. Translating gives CASSYDGGGASGYTF.

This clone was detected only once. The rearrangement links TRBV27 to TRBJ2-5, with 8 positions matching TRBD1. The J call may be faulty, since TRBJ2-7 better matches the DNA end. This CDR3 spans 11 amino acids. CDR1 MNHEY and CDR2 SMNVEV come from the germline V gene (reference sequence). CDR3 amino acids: CASSTGGEQYF. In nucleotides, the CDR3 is TGTGCCAGCTCCACAGGGGGCGAGCAGTACTTC.

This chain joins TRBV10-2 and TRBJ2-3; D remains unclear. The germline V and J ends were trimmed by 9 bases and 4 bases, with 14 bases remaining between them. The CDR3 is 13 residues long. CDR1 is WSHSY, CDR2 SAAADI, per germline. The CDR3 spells CASASETADTQYF. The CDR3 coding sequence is TGCGCCAGTGCGTCGGAGACTGCAGATACGCAGTATTTT.

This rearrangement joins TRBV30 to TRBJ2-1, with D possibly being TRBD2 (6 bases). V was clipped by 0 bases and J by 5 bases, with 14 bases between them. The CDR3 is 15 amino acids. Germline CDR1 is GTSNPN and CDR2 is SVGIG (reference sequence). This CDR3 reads CAWSVSGRPNNEQFF. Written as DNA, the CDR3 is TGTGCCTGGAGTGTAAGTGGGAGGCCTAACAATGAGCAGTTCTTC.

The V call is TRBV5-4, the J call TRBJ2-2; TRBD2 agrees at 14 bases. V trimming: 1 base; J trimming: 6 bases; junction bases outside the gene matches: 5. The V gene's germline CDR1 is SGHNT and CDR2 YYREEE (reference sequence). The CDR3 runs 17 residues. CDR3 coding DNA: TGTGCCAGCAGCTTGTTGGGACTAGCGGGAGTATCCGGGGAGCTGTTTTTT. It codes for CASSLLGLAGVSGELFF. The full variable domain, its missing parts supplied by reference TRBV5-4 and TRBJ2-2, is ETGVTQSPTHLIKTRGQQVTLRCSSQSGHNTVSWYQQALGQGPQFIFQYYREEENGRGNFPPRFSGLQFPNYSSELNVNALELDDSALYLCASSLLGLAGVSGELFFGEGSRLTVL.

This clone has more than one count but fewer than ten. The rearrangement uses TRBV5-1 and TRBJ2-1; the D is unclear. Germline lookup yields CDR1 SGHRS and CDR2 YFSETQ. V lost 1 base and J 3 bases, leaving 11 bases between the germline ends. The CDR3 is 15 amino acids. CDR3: CASSLPGERYNEQFF. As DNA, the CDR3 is TGCGCCAGCAGCTTGCCGGGTGAACGCTACAATGAGCAGTTCTTC.

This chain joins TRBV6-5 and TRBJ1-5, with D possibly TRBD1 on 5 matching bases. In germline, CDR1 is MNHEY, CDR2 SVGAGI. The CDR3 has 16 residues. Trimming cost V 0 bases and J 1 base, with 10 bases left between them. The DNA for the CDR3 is TGTGCCAGCAGTTACTCTGGGACTCACAGCAATCAGCCCCAGCATTTT. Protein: CASSYSGTHSNQPQHF.

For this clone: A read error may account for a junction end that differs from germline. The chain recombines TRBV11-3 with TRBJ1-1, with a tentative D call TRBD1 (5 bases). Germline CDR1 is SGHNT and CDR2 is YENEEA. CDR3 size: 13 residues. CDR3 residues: CASSPDLDTGAFF. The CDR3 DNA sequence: TGTGCCAGCAGCCCCGACTTGGACACTGGAGCTTTCTTT.

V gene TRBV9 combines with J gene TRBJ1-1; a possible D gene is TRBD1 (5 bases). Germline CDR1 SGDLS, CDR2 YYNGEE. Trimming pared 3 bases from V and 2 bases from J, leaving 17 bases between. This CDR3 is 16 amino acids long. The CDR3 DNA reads TGTGCCAGCAGCGCCGAGGACAATTACCTAAACACTGAAGCTTTCTTT. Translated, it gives CASSAEDNYLNTEAFF.

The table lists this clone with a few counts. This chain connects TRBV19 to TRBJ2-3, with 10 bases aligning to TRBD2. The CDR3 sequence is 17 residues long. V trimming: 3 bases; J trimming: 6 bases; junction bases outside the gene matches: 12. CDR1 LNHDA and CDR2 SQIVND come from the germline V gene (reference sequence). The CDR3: CASSIQPTSGIPDTQYF. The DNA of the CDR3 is TGTGCCAGTAGTATCCAGCCTACTAGCGGGATTCCGGATACGCAGTATTTT.

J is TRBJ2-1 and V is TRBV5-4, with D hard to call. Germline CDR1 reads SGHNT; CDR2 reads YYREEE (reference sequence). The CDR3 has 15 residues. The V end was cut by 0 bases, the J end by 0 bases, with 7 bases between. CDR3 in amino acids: CASSLGASSYNEQFF. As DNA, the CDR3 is TGTGCCAGCAGCTTGGGAGCGAGCTCCTACAATGAGCAGTTCTTC.

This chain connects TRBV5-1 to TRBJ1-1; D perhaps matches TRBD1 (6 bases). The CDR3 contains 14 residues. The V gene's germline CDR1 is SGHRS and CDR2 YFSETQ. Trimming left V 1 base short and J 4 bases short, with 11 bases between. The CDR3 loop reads CASSLKQGSTEAFF. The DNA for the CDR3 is TGCGCCAGCAGCTTGAAACAGGGAAGCACTGAAGCTTTCTTT.

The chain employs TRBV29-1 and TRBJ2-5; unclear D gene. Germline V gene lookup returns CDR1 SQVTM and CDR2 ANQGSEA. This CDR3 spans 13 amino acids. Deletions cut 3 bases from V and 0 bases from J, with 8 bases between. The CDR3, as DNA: TGCAGCGTTGAGGCGGCGAACCAAGAGACCCAGTACTTC. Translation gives CSVEAANQETQYF.

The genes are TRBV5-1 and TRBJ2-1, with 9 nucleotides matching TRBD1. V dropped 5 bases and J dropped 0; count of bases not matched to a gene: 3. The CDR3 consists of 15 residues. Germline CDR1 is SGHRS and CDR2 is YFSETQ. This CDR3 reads CASRPGQGSYNEQFF. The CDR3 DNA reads TGCGCCAGCAGACCGGGACAGGGCTCCTACAATGAGCAGTTCTTC.

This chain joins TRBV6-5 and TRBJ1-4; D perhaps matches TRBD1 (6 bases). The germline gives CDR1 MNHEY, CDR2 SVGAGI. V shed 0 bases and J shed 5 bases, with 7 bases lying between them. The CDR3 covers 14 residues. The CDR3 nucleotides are TGTGCCAGCAGTTACTCGCAGGGGAATGAAAAACTGTTTTTT. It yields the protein CASSYSQGNEKLFF.